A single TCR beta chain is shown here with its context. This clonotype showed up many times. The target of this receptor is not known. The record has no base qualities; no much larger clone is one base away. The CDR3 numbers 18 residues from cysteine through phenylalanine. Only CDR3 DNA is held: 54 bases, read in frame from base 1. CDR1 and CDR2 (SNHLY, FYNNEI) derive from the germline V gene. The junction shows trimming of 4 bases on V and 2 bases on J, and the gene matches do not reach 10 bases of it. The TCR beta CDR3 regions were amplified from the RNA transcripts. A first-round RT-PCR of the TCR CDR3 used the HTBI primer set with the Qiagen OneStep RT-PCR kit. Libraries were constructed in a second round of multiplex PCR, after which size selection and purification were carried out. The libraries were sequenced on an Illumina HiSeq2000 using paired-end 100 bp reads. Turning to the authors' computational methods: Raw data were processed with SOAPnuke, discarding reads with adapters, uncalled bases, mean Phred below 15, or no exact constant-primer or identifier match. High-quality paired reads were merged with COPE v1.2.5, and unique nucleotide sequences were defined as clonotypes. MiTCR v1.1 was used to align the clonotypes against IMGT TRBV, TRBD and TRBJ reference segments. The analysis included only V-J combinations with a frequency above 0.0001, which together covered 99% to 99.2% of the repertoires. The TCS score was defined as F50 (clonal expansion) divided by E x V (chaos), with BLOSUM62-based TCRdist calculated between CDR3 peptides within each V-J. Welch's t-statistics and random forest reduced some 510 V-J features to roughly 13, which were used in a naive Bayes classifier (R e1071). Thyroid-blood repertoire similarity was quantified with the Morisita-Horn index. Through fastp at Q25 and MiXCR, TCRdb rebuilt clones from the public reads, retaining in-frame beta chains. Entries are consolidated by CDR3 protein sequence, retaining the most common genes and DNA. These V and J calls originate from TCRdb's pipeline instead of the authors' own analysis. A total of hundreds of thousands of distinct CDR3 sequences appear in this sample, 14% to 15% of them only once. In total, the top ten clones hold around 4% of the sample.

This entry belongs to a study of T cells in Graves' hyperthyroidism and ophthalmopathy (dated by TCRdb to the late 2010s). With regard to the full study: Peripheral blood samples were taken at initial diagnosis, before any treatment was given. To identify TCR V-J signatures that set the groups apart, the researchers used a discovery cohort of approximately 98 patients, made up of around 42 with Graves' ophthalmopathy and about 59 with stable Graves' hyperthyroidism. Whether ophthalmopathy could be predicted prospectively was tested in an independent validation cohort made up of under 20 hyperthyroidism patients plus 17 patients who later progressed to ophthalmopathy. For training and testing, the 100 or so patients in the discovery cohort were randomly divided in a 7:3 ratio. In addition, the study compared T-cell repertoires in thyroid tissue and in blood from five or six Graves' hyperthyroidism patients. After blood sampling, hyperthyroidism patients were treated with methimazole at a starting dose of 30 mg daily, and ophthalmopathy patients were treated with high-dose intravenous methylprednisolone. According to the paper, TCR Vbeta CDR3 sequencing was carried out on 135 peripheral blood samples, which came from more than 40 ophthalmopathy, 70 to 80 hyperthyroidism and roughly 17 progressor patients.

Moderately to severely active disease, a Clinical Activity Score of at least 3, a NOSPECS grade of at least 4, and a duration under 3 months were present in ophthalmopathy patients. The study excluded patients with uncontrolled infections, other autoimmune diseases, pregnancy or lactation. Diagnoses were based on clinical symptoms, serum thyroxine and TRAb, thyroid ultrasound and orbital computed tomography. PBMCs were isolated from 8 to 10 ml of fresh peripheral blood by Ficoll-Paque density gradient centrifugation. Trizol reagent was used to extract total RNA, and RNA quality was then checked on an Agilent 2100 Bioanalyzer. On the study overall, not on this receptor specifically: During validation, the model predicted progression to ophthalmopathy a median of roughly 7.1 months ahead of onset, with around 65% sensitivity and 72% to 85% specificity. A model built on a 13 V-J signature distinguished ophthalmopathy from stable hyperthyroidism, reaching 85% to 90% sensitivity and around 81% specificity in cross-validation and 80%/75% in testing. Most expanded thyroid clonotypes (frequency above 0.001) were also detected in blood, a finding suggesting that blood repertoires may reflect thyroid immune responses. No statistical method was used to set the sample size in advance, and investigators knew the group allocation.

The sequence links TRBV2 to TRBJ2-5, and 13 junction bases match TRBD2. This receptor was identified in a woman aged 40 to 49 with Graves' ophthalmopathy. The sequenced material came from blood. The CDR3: CASSGARTTSGRQETQYF. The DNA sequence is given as TGTGCCAGCAGTGGGGCGCGGACGACTAGCGGGAGGCAAGAGACCCAGTACTTC.